This T cell receptor beta chain was obtained from a study of CD8 T cells in Susac syndrome. Reverse transcription used roughly 0.45 to 1 ug RNA and random hexamers. Using its own MiXCR run on the immunoSEQ multiplex PCR reads, TCRdb lists one record per CDR3 protein. The table shows around 230,000 distinct CDR3 sequences, with approximately 95% occurring only once. The CDR3 is made up of 17 amino acids. CDR1 and CDR2 (germline): MGHDK, SYGVNS. Trimming took off 6 bases at V and 5 bases at J, with 26 bases between the two ends. This receptor was identified in a human donor with multiple sclerosis. Sequenced input: CD4+ T cells from PBMCs. This rearrangement joins TRBV25-1 to TRBJ2-7; either TRBD1 or TRBD2 may fit D (5 bases each). This CDR3 reads CASSSGFTSSRGHEQYF. The DNA for the CDR3 is TGTGCCAGCAGCTCGGGCTTCACATCGAGCCGGGGCCACGAGCAGTACTTC.